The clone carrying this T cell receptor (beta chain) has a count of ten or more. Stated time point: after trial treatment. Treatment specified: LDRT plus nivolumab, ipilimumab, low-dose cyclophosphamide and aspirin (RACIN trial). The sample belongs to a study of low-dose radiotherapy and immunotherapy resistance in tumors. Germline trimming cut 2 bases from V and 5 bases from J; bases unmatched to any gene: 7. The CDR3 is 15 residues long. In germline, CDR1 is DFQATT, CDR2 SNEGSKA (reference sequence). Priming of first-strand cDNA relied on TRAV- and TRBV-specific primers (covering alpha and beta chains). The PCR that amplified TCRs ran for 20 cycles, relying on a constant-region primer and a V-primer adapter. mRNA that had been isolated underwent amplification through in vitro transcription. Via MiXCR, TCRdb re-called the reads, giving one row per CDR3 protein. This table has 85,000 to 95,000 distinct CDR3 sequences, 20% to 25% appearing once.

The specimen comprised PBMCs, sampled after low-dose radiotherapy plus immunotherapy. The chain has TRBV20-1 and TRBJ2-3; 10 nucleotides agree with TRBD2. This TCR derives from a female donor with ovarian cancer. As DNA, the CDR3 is TGCAGTGCTAGATCAAAAGCGGGGGGGATAGATACGCAGTATTTT. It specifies CSARSKAGGIDTQYF.